This paragraph reports one T cell receptor (beta chain). From germline, CDR1 is SGHDN and CDR2 FVKESK. This CDR3 spans 16 amino acids. J gave up 7 bases and V 2 bases, and 8 bases lay outside the gene matches. The source material, RNA transcripts, was used to amplify TCR beta CDR3 regions. The TCR CDR3 was amplified in a first-round RT-PCR using the HTBI primer set. One entry per CDR3 protein, called by TCRdb with MiXCR from the multiplex PCR reads. The sample lists some 560,000 distinct CDR3 sequences; about 15% were seen once. These data come from a study of T cells in Graves' hyperthyroidism and ophthalmopathy. The hyperthyroidism patients had all been newly diagnosed, and their disease duration was under 2 months. Their ages ranged from 18 to 65 years.

This receptor was taken from a woman younger than 45 with Graves' hyperthyroidism. The specimen sequenced was blood. The chain links TRBV14 to TRBJ2-2; 9 nucleotides match TRBD1. The CDR3 nucleotides are TGTGCCAGCAGCCAATCCGGGACAGGGTTGCACGGGGAGCTGTTTTTT. The encoded protein is CASSQSGTGLHGELFF.